This T cell receptor (beta chain) was captured in a study of T-cell memory formation after mild COVID-19. Regarding the study as a whole: Later expanders leaned toward CD4+, whereas clones contracting from day 15 to 85 were balanced CD4/CD8. Cross-reactive memory appears to have joined, as suggested by some responding clones showing up in pre-infection memory. Second-wave clones that peaked on day 37 lacked confirmed SARS-CoV-2 specificity.

Using its own MiXCR run on the 5' RACE reads, TCRdb lists one record per CDR3 protein. The sample includes 350,000 or so distinct CDR3 sequences, around a fifth of them seen just once. Comment on this clonotype: The antigen is unknown.

Germline V gives CDR1 LGHNT, CDR2 FRNRAP. V was trimmed by 7 bases and J by 6 bases, leaving 21 bases between them. The CDR3 spans 15 residues. Specimen: PBMCs or a T cell subset sorted from them (not recorded which). The clonotype comes from a young man who had mild COVID-19 (a few samples of this study predate the infection). Cell type and time point are not known. This rearrangement joins TRBV12-5 to TRBJ1-1; a possible D gene is TRBD1 (5 bases). The CDR3 sequence is CASAVVVGGIPEAFF. For the CDR3, the DNA is TGTGCTAGTGCGGTCGTCGTGGGGGGGATACCTGAAGCTTTCTTT. The variable domain in full, completed from reference TRBV12-5 and TRBJ1-1, reads DARVTQTPRHKVTEMGQEVTMRCQPILGHNTVFWYRQTMMQGLELLAYFRNRAPLDDSGMPKDRFSAEMPDATLATLKIQPSEPRDSAVYFCASAVVVGGIPEAFFGQGTRLTVV.